The 5 T cell receptor beta chains given below trace back to one sample, sequenced in a study of T cell responses to AZD1222 COVID-19 vaccine (TCRdb year 2021). Libraries were built with the immunoSEQ multiplex PCR assay. The clones in this table, taken by TCRdb from immuneACCESS, are in-frame only. Not every clone is retained; where verified, under half of the shortfall comes from an unresolved V gene, and the cause of the rest is unknown. In this sample the table shows approximately 180,000 clones, approximately 92% of which occur a single time. The ten largest clones take up under 1.1% of the sample. The meaning of the sample's time point label: about 28 days (+/-7) after the second vaccine dose. Sample treatment or condition, as interpreted from the label and publication: meningococcal conjugate vaccine given as trial control. The material was peripheral blood, obtained 28 days after the second dose of the MenACWY control vaccine. The receptor source for this set is an adult who received the MenACWY meningococcal vaccine as a control.

This clone has just one count. The chain joins TRBV7-2 to TRBJ2-5; D remains unclear. V was pared by 4 bases and J by 1 base, with 13 bases between. The CDR3 sequence is 15 residues long. Germline V CDR1 and CDR2: SGHTA, FQGNSA. Written as DNA, the CDR3 is TGTGCCAGCAGCTCCCTCGTGGCCTTCCAAGAGACCCAGTACTTC. Protein product: CASSSLVAFQETQYF. Combining the CDR3 with reference TRBV7-2 and TRBJ2-5 gives the whole variable domain GAGVSQSPSNKVTEKGKDVELRCDPISGHTALYWYRQSLGQGLEFLIYFQGNSAPDKSGLPSDRFSAERTGGSVSTLTIQRTQQEDSAVYLCASSSLVAFQETQYFGPGTRLLVL.

This clone was seen only once. This chain joins TRBV7-2 and TRBJ1-4; 7 bases are a match to TRBD1. This CDR3 region has 18 residues. Germline CDR1 reads SGHTA; CDR2 reads FQGNSA. V trimming: 2 bases; J trimming: 3 bases; junction bases outside the gene matches: 12. The CDR3 here is CASSLFRTGIGSNEKLFF. The CDR3 coding sequence is TGTGCCAGCAGCTTATTCCGGACAGGAATTGGGTCTAATGAAAAACTGTTTTTT.

The chain has TRBV9 and TRBJ1-6; D not certain. The length of the CDR3 is 15 residues. Germline V gives CDR1 SGDLS, CDR2 YYNGEE. Trimming stripped 0 bases from V and 7 bases from J, with 11 bases between. CDR3 residues: CASSVGRAGNSPLHF. CDR3 DNA: TGTGCCAGCAGCGTAGGAAGGGCGGGAAATTCACCCCTCCACTTT.

This chain joins TRBV27 and TRBJ1-3; D is unclear. V was pared by 3 bases and J by 0 bases, with 3 bases between. Germline CDR1 MNHEY, CDR2 SMNVEV (reference sequence). This CDR3 contains 13 residues. CDR3 nucleotide sequence: TGTGCCAGCAGTTTCAACTCTGGAAACACCATATATTTT. This codes for CASSFNSGNTIYF.

The V and J genes are TRBV2 and TRBJ1-2; tentatively, D is TRBD1 (5 bases). Per germline, CDR1 SNHLY and CDR2 FYNNEI. CDR3 size: 14 residues. The V gene lost 9 bases and the J gene lost 8 bases, with 22 bases spanning the gap. Here the CDR3 DNA reads TGTGCCAGATACGGCAGGGAAGTAGCGAGGGGCTACACCTTC. This codes for CARYGREVARGYTF.